This T cell receptor beta chain emerged from a study of blood T cell repertoires in COVID-19. In the study overall: The samples span acute and convalescent COVID-19 from the United States, Italy and Spain. PBMCs, B-cell-depleted T cells, or T cells were the source of the cDNA or gDNA that made up the material.

This CDR3 spans 15 amino acids. Germline loops: CDR1 MDHEN, CDR2 SYDVKM. V was shortened by 7 bases and J by 5 bases, with 17 bases between the two germline ends. As handled by the study authors: Estimation of nucleated cell counts relied on the amplification of reference gene primers. Only in-frame clones appear in the TCRdb table, and some are missing; sequencing was by immunoSEQ multiplex PCR. Clone size and V and J calls were adopted from that table, with D and trimming inferred from the DNA. In the table there are about 220,000 clones, 84% of which are singletons. The sequenced material came from peripheral blood. The TCR sequence derives from a man aged 50 to 59 with active or convalescent COVID-19. The J gene is TRBJ1-4, the V gene TRBV28; no reliable D call. The CDR3 is CASMSGQRRNEKLFF. The CDR3 region has the DNA TGTGCCAGCATGAGCGGGCAGCGCCGAAATGAAAAACTGTTTTTT.